This entry concerns a single T cell receptor (beta chain). Its antigen is unidentified. Here immunoSEQ multiplex PCR was the method, and the copy in TCRdb shows in-frame clones only, minus some. The data contain fewer than 15,000 clones, about four fifths of them singletons. The data were obtained in a study of regulatory dendritic cells for organ transplantation. Losses at the gene ends were 6 bases for V and 1 base for J; bases not matched to a gene: 14. This CDR3 is built from 18 residues. Looked up from germline, CDR1 is LNHDA and CDR2 is SQIVND (reference sequence). Sorted T cells were CFSE-labeled and cultured 5 days with allogeneic regulatory or mature dendritic cells at 1:10. Study outcomes and limitations: Memory CD8+ clonal expansion seemed more limited with regulatory than mature dendritic cells.

The sequencing input was naive CD8+ T cells from blood cultured with regulatory dendritic cells. The subset is: CD45RA+ naive T cells. The receptor was isolated from a human donor in good health. The J gene is TRBJ1-1, the V gene TRBV19; TRBD1 matches at 10 bases. The CDR3 sequence: CASSAIGQGGDENTEAFF. DNA of the CDR3: TGTGCCAGTAGCGCGATAGGACAGGGGGGGGACGAGAACACTGAAGCTTTCTTT.